The T cell receptor (beta chain) described here comes from a study of blood T cells in healthy people across ages. Per the germline V gene, CDR1 is MNHEY and CDR2 is SVGAGI. Trimming at V came to 1 base and at J to 7 bases, leaving 0 bases not matched to a gene. The CDR3 is made up of 14 amino acids. This clonotype was recorded many times. A second roughly 6 to 11 cycle PCR used barcoded and J-beta primers. A single record per CDR3 protein comes from TCRdb applying MiXCR to the 5' RACE reads. The sample lists approximately 810,000 distinct CDR3 sequences, 25% to 30% seen once, with 17% in the top ten.

The sample consisted of blood. This receptor was taken from an elderly woman in good health. This rearrangement joins TRBV6-5 to TRBJ1-6; 8 bases line up with TRBD1. CDR3 sequence reads: CASSYYRGNSPLHF. CDR3 nucleotides: TGTGCCAGCAGTTACTACAGGGGGAATTCACCCCTCCACTTT.